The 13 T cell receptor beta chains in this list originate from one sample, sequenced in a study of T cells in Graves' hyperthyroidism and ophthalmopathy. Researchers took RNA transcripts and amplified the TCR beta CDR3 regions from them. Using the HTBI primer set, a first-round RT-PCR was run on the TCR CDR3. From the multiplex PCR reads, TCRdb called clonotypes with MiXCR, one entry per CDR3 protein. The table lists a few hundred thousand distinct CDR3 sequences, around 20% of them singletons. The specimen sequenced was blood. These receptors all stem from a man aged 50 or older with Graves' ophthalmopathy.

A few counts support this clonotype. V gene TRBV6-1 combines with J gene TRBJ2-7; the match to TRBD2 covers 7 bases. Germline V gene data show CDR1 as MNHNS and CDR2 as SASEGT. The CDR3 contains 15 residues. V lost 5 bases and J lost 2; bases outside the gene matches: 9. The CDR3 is CASSILGEGTYEQYF. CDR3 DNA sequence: TGTGCCAGCAGTATCTTAGGGGAGGGCACCTACGAGCAGTACTTC.

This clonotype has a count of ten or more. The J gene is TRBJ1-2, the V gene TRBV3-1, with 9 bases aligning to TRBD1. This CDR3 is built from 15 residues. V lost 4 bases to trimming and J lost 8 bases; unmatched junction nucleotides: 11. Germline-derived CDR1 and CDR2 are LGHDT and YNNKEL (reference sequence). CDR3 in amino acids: CASSLGTGQSQGYTF. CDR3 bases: TGTGCCAGCAGCCTAGGGACAGGGCAGTCGCAAGGCTACACCTTC.

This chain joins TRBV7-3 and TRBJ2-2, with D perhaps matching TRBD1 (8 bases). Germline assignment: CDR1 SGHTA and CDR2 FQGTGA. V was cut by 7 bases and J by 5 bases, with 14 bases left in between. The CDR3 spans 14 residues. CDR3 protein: CASKGQGGTGELFF. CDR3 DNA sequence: TGTGCCAGCAAAGGACAGGGAGGGACCGGGGAGCTGTTTTTT.

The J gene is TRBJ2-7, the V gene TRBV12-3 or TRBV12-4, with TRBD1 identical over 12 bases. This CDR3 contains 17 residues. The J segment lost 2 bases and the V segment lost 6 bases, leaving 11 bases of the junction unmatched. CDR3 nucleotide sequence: TGTGCCAGCAGCCCCAGGGGGGGGACAGGGGGCGCCTACGAGCAGTACTTC. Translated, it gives CASSPRGGTGGAYEQYF.

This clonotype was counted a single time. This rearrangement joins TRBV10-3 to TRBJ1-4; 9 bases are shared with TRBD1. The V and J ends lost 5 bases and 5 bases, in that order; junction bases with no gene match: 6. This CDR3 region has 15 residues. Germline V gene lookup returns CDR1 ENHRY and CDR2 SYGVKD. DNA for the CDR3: TGTGCCATCAGTCTGGACAGGGGACAAAATGAAAAACTGTTTTTT. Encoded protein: CAISLDRGQNEKLFF.

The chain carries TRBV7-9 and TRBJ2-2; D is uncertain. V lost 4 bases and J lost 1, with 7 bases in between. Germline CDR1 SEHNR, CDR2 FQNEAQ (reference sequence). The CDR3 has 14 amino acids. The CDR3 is CASSSTRNTGELFF. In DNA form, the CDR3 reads TGTGCCAGCAGCTCTACGAGGAACACCGGGGAGCTGTTTTTT.

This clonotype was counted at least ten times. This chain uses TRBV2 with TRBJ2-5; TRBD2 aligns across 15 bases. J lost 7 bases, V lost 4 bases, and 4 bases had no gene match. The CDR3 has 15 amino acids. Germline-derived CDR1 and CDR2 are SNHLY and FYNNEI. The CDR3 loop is CASSGGLAGGGTQYF. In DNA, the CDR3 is TGTGCCAGCAGTGGCGGACTAGCGGGAGGGGGGACCCAGTACTTC.

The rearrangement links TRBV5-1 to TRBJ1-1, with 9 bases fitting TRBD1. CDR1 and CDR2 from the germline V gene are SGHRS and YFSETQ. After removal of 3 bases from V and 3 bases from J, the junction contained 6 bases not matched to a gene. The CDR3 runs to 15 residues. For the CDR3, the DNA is TGCGCCAGCAGCTCCGGGACAGGGAGATACACTGAAGCTTTCTTT. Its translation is CASSSGTGRYTEAFF.

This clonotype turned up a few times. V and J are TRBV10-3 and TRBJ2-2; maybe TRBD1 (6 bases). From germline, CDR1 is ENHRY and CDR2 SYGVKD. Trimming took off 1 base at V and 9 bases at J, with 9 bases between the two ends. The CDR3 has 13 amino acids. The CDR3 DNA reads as TGTGCCATCAGTGAGTTCCGGGACAGGGAGCTGTTTTTT. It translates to CAISEFRDRELFF.

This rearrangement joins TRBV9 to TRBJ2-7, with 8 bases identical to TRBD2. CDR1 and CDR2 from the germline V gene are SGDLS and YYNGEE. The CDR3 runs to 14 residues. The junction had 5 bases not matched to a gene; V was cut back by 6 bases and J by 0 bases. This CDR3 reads CASTPSGSSYEQYF. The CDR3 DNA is TGTGCCAGCACCCCGAGCGGGAGCTCCTACGAGCAGTACTTC.

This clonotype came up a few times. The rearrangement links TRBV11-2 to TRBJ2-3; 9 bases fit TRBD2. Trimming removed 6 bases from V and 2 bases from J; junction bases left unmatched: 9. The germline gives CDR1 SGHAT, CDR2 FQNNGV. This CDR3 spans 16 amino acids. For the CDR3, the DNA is TGTGCCAGCAGTTTCTTGACTAGCGGTTCCACAGATACGCAGTATTTT. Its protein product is CASSFLTSGSTDTQYF.

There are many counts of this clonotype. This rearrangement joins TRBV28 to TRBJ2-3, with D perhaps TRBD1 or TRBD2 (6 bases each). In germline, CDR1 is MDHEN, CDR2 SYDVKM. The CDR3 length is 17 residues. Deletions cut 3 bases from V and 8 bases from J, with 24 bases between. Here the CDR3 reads CASSFPGGGGLEGTQYF. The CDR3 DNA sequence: TGTGCCAGCAGTTTCCCCGGGGGCGGCGGTTTAGAGGGTACGCAGTATTTT.

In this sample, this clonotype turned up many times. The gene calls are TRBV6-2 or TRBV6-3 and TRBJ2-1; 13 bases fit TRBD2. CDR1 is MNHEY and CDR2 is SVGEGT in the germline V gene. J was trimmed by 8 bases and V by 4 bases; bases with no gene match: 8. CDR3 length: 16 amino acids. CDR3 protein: CASSSAEGLAGDEQFF. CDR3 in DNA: TGTGCCAGCAGTTCAGCCGAAGGACTAGCGGGGGATGAGCAGTTCTTC.